These T cell receptor beta chains were read from a single sample in a study of T cell changes during pregnancy in multiple sclerosis. The assay was immunoSEQ multiplex PCR, and TCRdb's table has in-frame clones only and misses some. The repertoire holds some 80,000 clones, roughly 90% seen once, with approximately 0.97% in the top ten. The specimen was peripheral blood, collected in the first trimester of pregnancy. The origin of the receptors is a female donor in good health, enrolled as a control in a pregnancy study. Both conserved end residues are part of each CDR3. D genes are given only for firm matches. The size field is filled for only some rows; it gives once, few, many or a size class.

. . TRBJ1-4 TRBV7-2 TGTGCCAGCAGCCCTACAGGGACTAATGAAAAACTGTTTTTT CASSPTGTNEKLFF
few TRBD1 TRBJ1-2 TRBV28 TGTGCCAGCAGCGGACAGGAAGCTTCCACCTTC CASSGQEASTF
. TRBD2 TRBJ2-1 TRBV18 TGTGCCAGCTCCCGAGGGACGCGGGCTAGCGGGAATTCAGGGCGGAGCTCCTACAATGAGCAGTTCTTC CASSRGTRASGNSGRSSYNEQFF
. TRBD1 TRBJ1-2 TRBV14 TGTGCCAGCAGCCAAGCCGGGACAGCGGTCAGCGGCTACACCTTC CASSQAGTAVSGYTF
. TRBD1 TRBJ1-2 TRBV4-3 TGCGCCAGCAGCCGTAGGCGGGACAGGGGATCAGCTAACTATGGCTACACCTTC CASSRRRDRGSANYGYTF
. . TRBJ1-1 TRBV19 TGTGCCAGCGCCAAGTATGAGGGAAAAACAAGGCGAGCTTTCTTT CASAKYEGKTRRAFF
. TRBD2 TRBJ2-7 TRBV4-3 TGCGCCAGCAGCCATACCGGCGGGGGGGCGGGCGAGCAGTACTTC CASSHTGGGAGEQYF
. . TRBJ2-7 TRBV14 TGTGCCAGCAGCCAAGATAGGTACAGGGTCTCCGAGCAGTACTTC CASSQDRYRVSEQYF
. . TRBJ2-2 TRBV9 . CASSTSGLTNTGELFF
. . TRBJ2-7 TRBV20-1 TGCAGTGCTACACAGGGCTACGAGCAGTACTTC CSATQGYEQYF
. TRBD2 TRBJ2-5 TRBV7-2 TGTGCCAGCAGCCGCGGACTAGCGACAGAGACCCAGTACTTC CASSRGLATETQYF
. . TRBJ2-7 TRBV27 TGTGCCAGCAGTTTAAGGCCCGGGACGGGGACATTCGAGCAGTACTTC CASSLRPGTGTFEQYF
. . TRBJ1-1 TRBV5-1 TGCGCCAGCAGCTGGACGACAGGGAACACTGAAGCTTTCTTT CASSWTTGNTEAFF
. TRBD1 TRBJ2-5 TRBV12-5 TGTGCTAGTGGTTTGAACCCCAACAGGGGGGTACAGGAGACCCAGTACTTC CASGLNPNRGVQETQYF
. TRBD1 TRBJ1-1 TRBV27 TGTGCCAGCAGCCACCGACAGGGGGCAATGGACACTGAAGCTTTCTTT CASSHRQGAMDTEAFF
. TRBD1 TRBJ1-2 TRBV5-1 TGCGCCAGCAGCTCAATACCGCCTGGGACAGGGTATGGCTACACCTTC CASSSIPPGTGYGYTF
. . TRBJ2-2 TRBV5-1 TGCGCCAGCAGCTTTAGAGAACTGACTTCCGGGGAGCTGTTTTTT CASSFRELTSGELFF
. TRBD1 TRBJ2-3 TRBV11-3 TGTGCCAGCAGCTTCAGGACAGGGGGCACAGATACGCAGTATTTT CASSFRTGGTDTQYF
. TRBD1 TRBJ1-2 TRBV10-3 TGTGCCATCAGTGAGTCGAGGGGACAGACCTATGGCTACACCTTC CAISESRGQTYGYTF
. . TRBJ1-1 TRBV19 TGTGCCAGTACCTCCTTAGGGGCCACTGAAGCTTTCTTT CASTSLGATEAFF
. TRBD1 TRBJ1-2 TRBV5-6 TGTGCCAGCTTCTGGATGGACAGGGTTTATGGCTACACCTTC CASFWMDRVYGYTF
. . TRBJ1-1 TRBV5-6 TGTGCCAGCAGCTCGAACAGTAAGGCTTTCTTT CASSSNSKAFF
. . TRBJ2-1 TRBV5-1 TGCGCCAGCAGAATTTCAGGGACCTACAATGAGCAGTTCTTC CASRISGTYNEQFF
. TRBD1 TRBJ1-5 TRBV6-1 TGTGCCAGCAGTGAAAGGCCAGGACAGGCGGCGGGGCCCCAGCATTTT CASSERPGQAAGPQHF
. TRBD2 TRBJ2-7 TRBV9 TGTGCCAGCAGCCAGACCGGGACTAGCGGGGGGGCCTACGAGCAGTACTTC CASSQTGTSGGAYEQYF
. TRBD2 TRBJ2-3 TRBV4-3 TGCGCCAGCAGCCAAGTGTCGGGAGGGGTGGATACGCAGTATTTT CASSQVSGGVDTQYF
once . TRBJ1-2 TRBV11-2 TGTGCCAGCAGCCCAAACACAGGGAACTATGGCTACACCTTC CASSPNTGNYGYTF
. . TRBJ1-5 TRBV11-2 TGTGCCAGCAGCCTGGAGTTAGCGGGCAATCAGCCCCAGCATTTT CASSLELAGNQPQHF
. TRBD1 TRBJ1-5 TRBV6-6 TGTGCCAGCAGATCCGGGACAGGGTCGCAGCCCCAGCATTTT CASRSGTGSQPQHF
. . TRBJ1-4 TRBV19 TGTGCCAGTAGTTTGGGGGCGGGTAATGAAAAACTGTTTTTT CASSLGAGNEKLFF
. . TRBJ2-6 TRBV5-6 TGTGCCAGCAGCTTGTTTCCCTACGGGGACTCTGGGGCCAACGTCCTGACTTTC CASSLFPYGDSGANVLTF
. . TRBJ1-4 TRBV18 TGTGCCAGCTCACGAAGCCGGGGAGAGGATGAAAAACTGTTTTTT CASSRSRGEDEKLFF
. TRBD2 TRBJ2-5 TRBV30 TGTGCCTGGAGTGTAGACTCTAGCGGGAGGGAGACCCAGTACTTC CAWSVDSSGRETQYF
. . TRBJ1-1 TRBV30 TGTGCCTGGAGCCACCTGCGGACAGCGAACACTGAAGCTTTCTTT CAWSHLRTANTEAFF
. TRBD1 TRBJ2-5 TRBV11-1 TGTGCCAGCAGCTTATTGGGACAGTTCCAAGAGACCCAGTACTTC CASSLLGQFQETQYF
few TRBD1 TRBJ1-6 TRBV7-9 TGTGCCAGCAGCTTCGGCCGACAGGGCCCGAATTCACCCCTCCACTTT CASSFGRQGPNSPLHF
. TRBD1 TRBJ2-2 TRBV18 TGTGCCAGCTCACCCAGGGGGCTGGGCACCGGGGAGCTGTTTTTT CASSPRGLGTGELFF
few . TRBJ2-3 TRBV4-1 TGCGCCAGCAGCCCCGGGGTCCCCAAAGGAAGCACAGATACGCAGTATTTT CASSPGVPKGSTDTQYF
once . TRBJ2-7 TRBV19 TGTGCCAGTAGTATCCCCGGGAGTACCGACGAGCAGTACTTC CASSIPGSTDEQYF
. TRBD2 TRBJ2-3 TRBV11-2 TGTGCCAGCAGCCACAGGCCGACTAGCTCAGACACAGATACGCAGTATTTT CASSHRPTSSDTDTQYF
. . TRBJ2-6 TRBV7-9 TGTGCCAGCAGCTTAGGGGTAGCCGGGGCCAACGTCCTGACTTTC CASSLGVAGANVLTF
. TRBD2 TRBJ2-1 TRBV27 TGTGCCAGCAGTTTATCCCCGGGACTAGCCAATGAGCAGTTCTTC CASSLSPGLANEQFF
. TRBD2 TRBJ2-1 TRBV2 TGTGCCAGCAGTGGACTAGCGGGAGTCTACAATGAGCAGTTCTTC CASSGLAGVYNEQFF
. . TRBJ1-1 TRBV11-2 TGTGCCAGCAGCTCCGATGGACTCATGAACACTGAAGCTTTCTTT CASSSDGLMNTEAFF
. TRBD1 TRBJ2-7 TRBV6-1 TGTGCCAGCAGGGGGACAGGGACTATGAACGAGCAGTACTTC CASRGTGTMNEQYF